These 5 T cell receptor beta chains came from one sample sequenced in a study of blood T cell repertoires in COVID-19. Some clones are missing from TCRdb's copy, which holds only in-frame ones; the method was immunoSEQ multiplex PCR. This table holds around 390,000 clones, around nine tenths found once. Material for sequencing was PBMCs or T cells enriched from blood (not recorded which). These receptors all come from a woman in her fifties or sixties who had recovered from COVID-19.

The chain joins TRBV6-2 or TRBV6-3 to TRBJ2-7, with 7 bases lining up with TRBD2. CDR3 length equals 11 residues. In germline, CDR1 is MNHEY, CDR2 SVGEGT. With V trimmed by 6 bases and J by 7 bases, 3 bases remained unmatched. The CDR3 DNA sequence: TGTGCCAGCAGCCTCGGGGGGGAGCAGTACTTC. As protein: CASSLGGEQYF.

The chain links TRBV5-6 to TRBJ1-4, with 10 bases identical to TRBD1. After removal of 5 bases from V and 4 bases from J, the junction contained 5 bases not matched to a gene. The CDR3 contains 15 residues. The germline V gene has CDR1 SGHDT and CDR2 YYEEEE. CDR3 sequence (DNA): TGTGCCAGCAGGGCGCGGGACAGGGGTAATGAAAAACTGTTTTTT. Its translation: CASRARDRGNEKLFF.

The genes are TRBV28 and TRBJ2-1; a weak D match, TRBD2 (6 bases). The V gene's germline CDR1 is MDHEN and CDR2 SYDVKM. CDR3 length: 18 amino acids. V lost 6 bases and J 0 bases, leaving 21 bases between the germline ends. In DNA, the CDR3 is TGTGCCAGCAGGGCCCCGAGGGGAGCGGGTCGCTCCTACAATGAGCAGTTCTTC. Translating gives CASRAPRGAGRSYNEQFF.

The rearrangement links TRBV7-3 to TRBJ2-3; no clear D gene. V dropped 6 bases and J dropped 0 bases, with 10 bases sitting between them. Germline CDR1 SGHTA, CDR2 FQGTGA. The CDR3 loop spans 14 amino acids. The CDR3 DNA reads as TGTGCCAGCAGTTCGGTCCCAAGCACAGATACGCAGTATTTT. It yields the protein CASSSVPSTDTQYF.

J is TRBJ2-2 and V is TRBV30, with 9 nucleotides matching TRBD1. CDR3 length equals 15 residues. J gave up 3 bases and V 4 bases, and 6 bases lay outside the gene matches. Germline CDR1 reads GTSNPN; CDR2 reads SVGIG (reference sequence). Written as DNA, the CDR3 is TGTGCCTGGAACCACCGGGACAGGGACACCGGGGAGCTGTTTTTT. Translating gives CAWNHRDRDTGELFF.